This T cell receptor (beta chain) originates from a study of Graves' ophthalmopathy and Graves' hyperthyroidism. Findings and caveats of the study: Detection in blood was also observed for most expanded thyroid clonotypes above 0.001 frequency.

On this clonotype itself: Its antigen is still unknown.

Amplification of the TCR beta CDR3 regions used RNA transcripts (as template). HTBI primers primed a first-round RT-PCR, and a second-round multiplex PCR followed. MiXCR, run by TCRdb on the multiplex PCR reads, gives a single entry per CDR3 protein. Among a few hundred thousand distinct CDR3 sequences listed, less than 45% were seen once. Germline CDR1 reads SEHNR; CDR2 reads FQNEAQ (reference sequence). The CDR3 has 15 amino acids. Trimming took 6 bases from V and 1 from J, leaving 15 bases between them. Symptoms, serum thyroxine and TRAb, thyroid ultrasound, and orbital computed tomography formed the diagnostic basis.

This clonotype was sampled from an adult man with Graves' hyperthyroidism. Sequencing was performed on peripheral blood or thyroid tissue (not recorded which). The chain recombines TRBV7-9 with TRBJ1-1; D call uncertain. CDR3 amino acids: CASSSRAEKNTEAFF. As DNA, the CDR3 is TGTGCCAGCAGTTCCCGGGCAGAGAAGAACACTGAAGCTTTCTTT.